This T cell receptor (beta chain) was recovered during a study of identical twins. Unmatched junction bases numbered 12, after V lost 5 bases and J lost 8 bases. Germline values: CDR1 MNHNS, CDR2 SASEGT. CDR3 size: 16 residues. In this sample, this clonotype turned up a few times. TCRdb reprocessed the 5' RACE reads via MiXCR and lists one record per CDR3 protein. The sample yields a few hundred thousand distinct CDR3 sequences, 9.6% seen once. The same specimen was also included in a second study, on yellow fever vaccine responses in identical twins.

The chain recombines TRBV6-1 with TRBJ2-1; TRBD1 agrees at 10 bases. This receptor was identified in a woman aged 18-29 years in good health. Material: PBMCs. CDR3 sequence reads: CASSPLRDRGIDEQFF. In nucleotides, the CDR3 is TGTGCCAGCAGTCCCCTCCGGGACAGGGGTATTGATGAGCAGTTCTTC.